Reported below is one T cell receptor (beta chain). The assay was immunoSEQ multiplex PCR, and TCRdb's table has in-frame clones only and misses some. The table lists around 190,000 clones, around 84% of them singletons. The record originates from a study of blood T cell repertoires in COVID-19. Study-wide context: COVID-19 samples from acute and convalescent phases originated in the United States, Italy and Spain. In each case, the material was cDNA or gDNA derived from T cells, B-cell-depleted T cells, or PBMCs.

Germline V gene data show CDR1 as LGHDT and CDR2 as YNNKEL (reference sequence). The CDR3 extends over 14 amino acids. With 7 bases clipped from V and 4 bases from J, the junction kept 6 bases outside the gene matches. The sequenced material came from peripheral blood. This TCR was sampled from a human donor in a cohort sampled during active COVID-19. This chain joins TRBV3-1 (or the pseudogene TRBV3-2) and TRBJ2-2; the match to TRBD1 covers 7 bases. CDR3 sequence: CASTLQGITGELFF. The DNA of the CDR3 is TGTGCCAGCACCTTACAGGGGATCACCGGGGAGCTGTTTTTT.